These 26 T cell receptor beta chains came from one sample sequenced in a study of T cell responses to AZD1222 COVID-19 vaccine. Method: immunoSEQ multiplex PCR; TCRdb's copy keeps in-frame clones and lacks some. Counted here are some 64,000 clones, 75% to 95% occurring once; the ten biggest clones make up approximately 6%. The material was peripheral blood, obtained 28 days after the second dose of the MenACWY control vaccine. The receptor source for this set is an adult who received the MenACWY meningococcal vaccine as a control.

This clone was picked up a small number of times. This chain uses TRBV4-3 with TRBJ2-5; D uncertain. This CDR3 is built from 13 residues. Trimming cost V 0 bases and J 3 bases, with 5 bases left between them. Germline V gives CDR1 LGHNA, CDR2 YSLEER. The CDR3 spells CASSQETEETQYF. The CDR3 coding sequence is TGCGCCAGCAGCCAAGAGACTGAAGAGACCCAGTACTTC.

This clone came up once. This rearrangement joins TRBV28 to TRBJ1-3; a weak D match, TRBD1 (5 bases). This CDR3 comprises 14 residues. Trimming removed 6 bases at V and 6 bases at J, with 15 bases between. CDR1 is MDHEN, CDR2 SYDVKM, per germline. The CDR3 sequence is CASSPPGPLNTIYF. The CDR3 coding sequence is TGTGCCAGCAGCCCTCCGGGACCCTTAAACACCATATATTTT.

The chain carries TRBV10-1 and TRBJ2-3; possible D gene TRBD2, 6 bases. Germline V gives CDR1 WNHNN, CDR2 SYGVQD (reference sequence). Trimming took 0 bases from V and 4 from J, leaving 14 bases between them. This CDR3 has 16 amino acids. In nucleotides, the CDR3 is TGCGCCAGCAGTGAGTCACGCAGACTAGGGGCAGATACGCAGTATTTT. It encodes CASSESRRLGADTQYF.

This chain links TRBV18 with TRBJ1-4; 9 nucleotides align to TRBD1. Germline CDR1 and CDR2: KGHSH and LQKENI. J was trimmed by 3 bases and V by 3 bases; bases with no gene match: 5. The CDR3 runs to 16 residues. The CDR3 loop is CASSPRTGEPNEKLFF. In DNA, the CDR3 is TGTGCCAGCTCACCTAGGACAGGGGAGCCTAATGAAAAACTGTTTTTT.

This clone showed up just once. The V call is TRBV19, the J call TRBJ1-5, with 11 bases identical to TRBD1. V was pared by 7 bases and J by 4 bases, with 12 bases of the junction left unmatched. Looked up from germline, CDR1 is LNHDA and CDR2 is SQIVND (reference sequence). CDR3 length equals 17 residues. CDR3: CASNSGQGASPNQPQHF. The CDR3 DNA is TGTGCCAGTAATTCAGGACAGGGGGCTTCACCAAATCAGCCCCAGCATTTT.

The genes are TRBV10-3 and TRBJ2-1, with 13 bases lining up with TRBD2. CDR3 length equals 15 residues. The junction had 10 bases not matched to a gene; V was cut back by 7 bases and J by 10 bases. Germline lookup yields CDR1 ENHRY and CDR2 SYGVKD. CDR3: CAITLGLAGNGEQFF. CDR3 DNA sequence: TGTGCCATCACCCTGGGACTAGCGGGAAATGGCGAGCAGTTCTTC.

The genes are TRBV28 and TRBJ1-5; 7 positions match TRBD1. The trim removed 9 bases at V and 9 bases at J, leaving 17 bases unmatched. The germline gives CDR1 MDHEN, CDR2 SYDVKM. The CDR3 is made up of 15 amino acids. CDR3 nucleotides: TGTGCCAGGACGGGGACAGCCCTATTGCGCGGGCCCCAGCATTTT. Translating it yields CARTGTALLRGPQHF.

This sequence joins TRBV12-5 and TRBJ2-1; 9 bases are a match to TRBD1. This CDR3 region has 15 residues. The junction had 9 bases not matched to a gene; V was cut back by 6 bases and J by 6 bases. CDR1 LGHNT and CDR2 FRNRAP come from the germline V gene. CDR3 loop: CASGLPTGGGNEQFF. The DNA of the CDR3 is TGTGCTAGTGGCCTCCCGACAGGGGGTGGCAATGAGCAGTTCTTC. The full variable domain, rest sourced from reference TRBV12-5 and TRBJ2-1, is DARVTQTPRHKVTEMGQEVTMRCQPILGHNTVFWYRQTMMQGLELLAYFRNRAPLDDSGMPKDRFSAEMPDATLATLKIQPSEPRDSAVYFCASGLPTGGGNEQFFGPGTRLTVL.

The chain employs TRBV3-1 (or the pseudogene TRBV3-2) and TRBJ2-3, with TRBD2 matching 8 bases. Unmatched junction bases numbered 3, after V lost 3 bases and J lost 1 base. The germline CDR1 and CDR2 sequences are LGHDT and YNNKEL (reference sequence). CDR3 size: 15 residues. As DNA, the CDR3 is TGTGCCAGCAGCCATGGGACTAGGCGCACAGATACGCAGTATTTT. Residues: CASSHGTRRTDTQYF.

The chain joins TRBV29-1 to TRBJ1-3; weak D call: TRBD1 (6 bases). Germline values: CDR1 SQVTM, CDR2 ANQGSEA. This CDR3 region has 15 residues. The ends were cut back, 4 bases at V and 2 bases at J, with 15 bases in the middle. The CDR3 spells CSVGPSQGAGNTIYF. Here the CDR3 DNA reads TGCAGCGTTGGCCCTTCACAGGGAGCTGGAAACACCATATATTTT.

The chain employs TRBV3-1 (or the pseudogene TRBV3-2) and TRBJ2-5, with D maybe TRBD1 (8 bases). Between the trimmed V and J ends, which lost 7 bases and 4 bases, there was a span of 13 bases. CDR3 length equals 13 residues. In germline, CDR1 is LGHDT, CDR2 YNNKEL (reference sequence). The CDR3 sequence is CASNTGGGETQYF. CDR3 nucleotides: TGTGCCAGCAACACAGGGGGGGGAGAGACCCAGTACTTC.

The CDR3 region has the DNA TGTGCCAGCTCCCCGGCCATTTTTGAGCAGTTCTTC. Translation: CASSPAIFEQFF. This chain joins TRBV18 and TRBJ2-1; D gene uncertain. The length of the CDR3 is 12 residues. Germline CDR1 is KGHSH and CDR2 is LQKENI. Trimming removed 6 bases at V and 9 bases at J, with 12 bases between.

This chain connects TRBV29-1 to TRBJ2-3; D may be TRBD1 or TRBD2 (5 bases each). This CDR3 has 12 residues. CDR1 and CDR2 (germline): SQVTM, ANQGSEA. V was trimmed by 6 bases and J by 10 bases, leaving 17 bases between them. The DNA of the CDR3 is TGCAGCGTCGGGGACCTTGGAAGCGCGCAGTATTTT. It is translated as CSVGDLGSAQYF.

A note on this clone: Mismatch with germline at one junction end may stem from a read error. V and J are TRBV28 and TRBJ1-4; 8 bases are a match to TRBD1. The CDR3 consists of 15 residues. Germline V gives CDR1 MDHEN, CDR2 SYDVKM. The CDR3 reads CASSLAATGAPNGIF. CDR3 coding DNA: TGTGCCAGCAGTTTAGCCGCGACAGGGGCCCCTAATGGGATTTTT. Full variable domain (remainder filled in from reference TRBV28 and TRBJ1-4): DVKVTQSSRYLVKRTGEKVFLECVQDMDHENMFWYRQDPGLGLRLIYFSYDVKMKEKGDIPEGYSVSREKKERFSLILESASTNQTSMYLCASSLAATGAPNGIFGSGTQLSVL.

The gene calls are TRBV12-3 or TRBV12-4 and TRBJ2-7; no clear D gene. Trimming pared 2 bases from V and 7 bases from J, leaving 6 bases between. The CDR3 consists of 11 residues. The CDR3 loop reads CASSLTAEQYF. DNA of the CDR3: TGTGCCAGCAGTTTAACGGCGGAGCAGTACTTC.

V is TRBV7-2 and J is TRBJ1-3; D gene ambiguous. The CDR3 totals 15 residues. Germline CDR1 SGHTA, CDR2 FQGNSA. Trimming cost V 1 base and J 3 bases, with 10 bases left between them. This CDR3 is CASSLGEFGGNTIYF. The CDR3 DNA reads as TGTGCCAGCAGCTTAGGCGAATTCGGTGGAAACACCATATATTTT.

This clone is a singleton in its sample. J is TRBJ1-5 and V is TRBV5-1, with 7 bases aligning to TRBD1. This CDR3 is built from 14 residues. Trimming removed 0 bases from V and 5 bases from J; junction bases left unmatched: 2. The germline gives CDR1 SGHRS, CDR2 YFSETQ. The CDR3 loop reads CASSLGQGDQPQHF. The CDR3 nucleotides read TGCGCCAGCAGCTTGGGACAGGGTGATCAGCCCCAGCATTTT.

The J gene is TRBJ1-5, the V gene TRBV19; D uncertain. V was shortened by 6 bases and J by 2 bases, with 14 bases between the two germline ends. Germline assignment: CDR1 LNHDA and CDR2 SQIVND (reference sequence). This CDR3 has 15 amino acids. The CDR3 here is CASRDRGGGNQPQHF. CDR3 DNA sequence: TGTGCCAGTAGGGACCGGGGTGGCGGCAATCAGCCCCAGCATTTT.

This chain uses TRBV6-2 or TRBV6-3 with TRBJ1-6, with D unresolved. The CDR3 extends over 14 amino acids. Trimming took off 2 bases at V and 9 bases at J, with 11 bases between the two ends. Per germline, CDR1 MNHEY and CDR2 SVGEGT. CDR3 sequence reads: CASSYRPDSSPLHF. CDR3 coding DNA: TGTGCCAGCAGTTACCGACCGGATAGTTCACCCCTCCACTTT.

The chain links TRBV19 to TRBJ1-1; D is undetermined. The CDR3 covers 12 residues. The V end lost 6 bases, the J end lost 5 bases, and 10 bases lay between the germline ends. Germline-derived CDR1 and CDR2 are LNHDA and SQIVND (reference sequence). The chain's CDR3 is CASSLPRTEAFF. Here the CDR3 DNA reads TGTGCCAGTAGCCTCCCTCGTACTGAAGCTTTCTTT.

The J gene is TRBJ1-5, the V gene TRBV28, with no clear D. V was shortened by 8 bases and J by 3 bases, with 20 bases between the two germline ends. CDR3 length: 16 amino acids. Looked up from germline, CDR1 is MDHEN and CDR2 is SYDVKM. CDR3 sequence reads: CASLSYRQKPNQPQHF. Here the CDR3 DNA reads TGTGCCAGCCTGAGCTATAGACAAAAACCCAATCAGCCCCAGCATTTT.

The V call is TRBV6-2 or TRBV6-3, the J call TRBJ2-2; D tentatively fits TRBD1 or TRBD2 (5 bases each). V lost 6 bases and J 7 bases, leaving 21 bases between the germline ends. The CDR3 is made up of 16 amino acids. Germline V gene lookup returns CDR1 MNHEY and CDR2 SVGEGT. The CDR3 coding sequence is TGTGCCAGCAGCCCCCGGGACCAGAGCTGGTACGGGGAGCTGTTTTTT. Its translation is CASSPRDQSWYGELFF.

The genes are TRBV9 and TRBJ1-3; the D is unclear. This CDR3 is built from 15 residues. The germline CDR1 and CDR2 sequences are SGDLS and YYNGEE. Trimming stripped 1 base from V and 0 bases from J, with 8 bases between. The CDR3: CASSVMGFSGNTIYF. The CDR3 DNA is TGTGCCAGCAGCGTAATGGGATTCTCTGGAAACACCATATATTTT. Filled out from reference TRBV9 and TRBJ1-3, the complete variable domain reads DSGVTQTPKHLITATGQRVTLRCSPRSGDLSVYWYQQSLDQGLQFLIQYYNGEERAKGNILERFSAQQFPDLHSELNLSSLELGDSALYFCASSVMGFSGNTIYFGEGSWLTVV.

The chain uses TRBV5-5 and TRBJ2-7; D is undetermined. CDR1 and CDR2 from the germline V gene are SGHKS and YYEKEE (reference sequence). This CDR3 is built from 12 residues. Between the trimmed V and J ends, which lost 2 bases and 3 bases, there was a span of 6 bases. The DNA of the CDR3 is TGTGCCAGCAGCTTAGCCGACTACGAGCAGTACTTC. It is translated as CASSLADYEQYF.

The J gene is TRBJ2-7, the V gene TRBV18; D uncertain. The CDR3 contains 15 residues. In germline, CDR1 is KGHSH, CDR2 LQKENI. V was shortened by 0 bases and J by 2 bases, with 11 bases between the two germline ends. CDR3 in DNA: TGTGCCAGCTCACCACCCCCAGGAACGGCCTACGAGCAGTACTTC. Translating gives CASSPPPGTAYEQYF.

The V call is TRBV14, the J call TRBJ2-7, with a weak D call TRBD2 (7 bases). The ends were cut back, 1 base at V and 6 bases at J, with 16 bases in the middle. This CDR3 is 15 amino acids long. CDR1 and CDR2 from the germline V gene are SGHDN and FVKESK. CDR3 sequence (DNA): TGTGCCAGCAGCCAAGTTCAGGGGAGGGTCGGCGAGCAGTACTTC. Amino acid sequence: CASSQVQGRVGEQYF. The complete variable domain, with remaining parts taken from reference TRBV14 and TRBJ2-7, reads EAGVTQFPSHSVIEKGQTVTLRCDPISGHDNLYWYRRVMGKEIKFLLHFVKESKQDESGMPNNRFLAERTGGTYSTLKVQPAELEDSGVYFCASSQVQGRVGEQYFGPGTRLTVT.